Listed here are 32 T cell receptor beta chains from one sample, sequenced in a study of blood T cells in healthy people across ages. Combining a sample-barcoded 5' primer with a J-beta primer mix, a second PCR ran for 7 to 11 cycles. TCRdb re-called the 5' RACE reads through MiXCR, storing one row per CDR3 protein. The sample carries over a million distinct CDR3 sequences, more than 40% recorded once. Sequencing was done on a sample of blood. The source of these receptors is a woman in her sixties or seventies in good health.

The V call is TRBV6-5, the J call TRBJ2-3, with D perhaps matching TRBD2 (6 bases). V was pared by 4 bases and J by 0 bases, with 14 bases between. Germline V gives CDR1 MNHEY, CDR2 SVGAGI. The CDR3 has 16 residues. As DNA, the CDR3 is TGTGCCAGCAGTTCGGGCGGGGCCACTAGCACAGATACGCAGTATTTT. Residues: CASSSGGATSTDTQYF.

This clonotype has more than one count but fewer than ten. The chain employs TRBV6-1 and TRBJ2-5; D remains ambiguous. Trimming stripped 8 bases from V and 0 bases from J, with 7 bases between. The CDR3 spans 12 residues. Germline loops: CDR1 MNHNS, CDR2 SASEGT. The CDR3, as DNA: TGTGCCAGCTGGGCATACCAAGAGACCCAGTACTTC. Its translation is CASWAYQETQYF.

The chain carries TRBV27 and TRBJ2-7, with a possible D match to TRBD1 (7 bases). CDR1 MNHEY and CDR2 SMNVEV come from the germline V gene (reference sequence). The CDR3 is 16 residues long. The V end lost 0 bases, the J end lost 3 bases, and 15 bases lay between the germline ends. CDR3 protein: CASSLSWGDRIYEQYF. CDR3 bases: TGTGCCAGCAGTTTATCCTGGGGGGACAGAATCTACGAGCAGTACTTC.

This chain joins TRBV5-1 and TRBJ1-1, with D perhaps matching TRBD1 (5 bases). The CDR3 runs 13 residues. The germline V and J ends were trimmed by 3 bases and 4 bases, with 10 bases remaining between them. The germline V gene has CDR1 SGHRS and CDR2 YFSETQ. CDR3 bases: TGCGCCAGCAGCTCGGGACGGTTCACTGAAGCTTTCTTT. Protein product: CASSSGRFTEAFF.

This rearrangement joins TRBV29-1 to TRBJ1-1, with TRBD1 as a possible D gene (5 bases). There are 13 residues in the CDR3. V lost 0 bases and J lost 0, with 5 bases in between. Germline V gene data show CDR1 as SQVTM and CDR2 as ANQGSEA. CDR3 coding DNA: TGCAGCGTTGAAGAGGGGGTGAACACTGAAGCTTTCTTT. It specifies CSVEEGVNTEAFF.

The V gene is TRBV5-1, the J gene TRBJ2-6; 10 nucleotides match TRBD2. The germline V gene encodes CDR1 SGHRS and CDR2 YFSETQ. V lost 4 bases, J lost 3 bases, and 10 bases stayed unmatched. The CDR3 runs to 18 residues. The DNA of the CDR3 is TGCGCCAGCAGCCTTGCTCCTAGCGGGAGAGGTGGGGCCAACGTCCTGACTTTC. Residues: CASSLAPSGRGGANVLTF.

The V gene is TRBV4-1, the J gene TRBJ2-7; tentative D call: TRBD1 (6 bases). The V gene lost 2 bases and the J gene lost 2 bases, with 13 bases spanning the gap. Germline loops: CDR1 MGHRA, CDR2 YSYEKL. There are 15 residues in the CDR3. CDR3 bases: TGCGCCAGCAGCCAACTCCAGGGGAAACCCTACGAGCAGTACTTC. It is translated as CASSQLQGKPYEQYF.

This clonotype was picked up a small number of times. The genes are TRBV6-6 and TRBJ2-3; 7 bases align to TRBD2. V shed 2 bases and J 0 bases; nucleotides not matched to a gene: 5. CDR1 is MNHNY, CDR2 SVGAGI, per germline (reference sequence). The CDR3 extends over 16 amino acids. As DNA, the CDR3 is TGTGCCAGCAGTTACGGGGGGGATACTAGCACAGATACGCAGTATTTT. It codes for CASSYGGDTSTDTQYF.

In its sample, this clonotype was seen many times. The chain recombines TRBV20-1 with TRBJ2-4; a weak D match, TRBD2 (5 bases). CDR3 length: 14 residues. Germline CDR1 and CDR2: DFQATT and SNEGSKA (reference sequence). Trimming stripped 2 bases from V and 0 bases from J, with 8 bases between. The chain's CDR3 is CSARNGLAKNIQYF. The CDR3 coding sequence is TGCAGTGCTAGAAATGGACTAGCCAAAAACATTCAGTACTTC.

This clonotype was seen ten or more times. This chain joins TRBV15 and TRBJ2-3; the D gene is possibly TRBD2 (5 bases). This CDR3 is 15 amino acids long. Germline V gives CDR1 LNHNV, CDR2 YYDKDF (reference sequence). With 5 bases removed from V and 5 bases from J, the gap between germline ends came to 17 bases. The CDR3 nucleotides are TGTGCCACCAGCCCTGTGGGAACTAGAGGAGATACGCAGTATTTT. As protein: CATSPVGTRGDTQYF.

This clonotype was seen a few times. The chain combines TRBV2 with TRBJ1-2; TRBD1 matches 8 bases. CDR3 length: 14 residues. V lost 2 bases to trimming and J lost 7 bases; unmatched junction nucleotides: 6. Per germline, CDR1 SNHLY and CDR2 FYNNEI. CDR3 in amino acids: CASSESVQGGGYTF. The CDR3 DNA reads TGTGCCAGCAGTGAATCGGTACAGGGGGGTGGCTACACCTTC.

A remark on this clonotype: The junction and the germline gene differ at one end; a read error may be behind it. V and J are TRBV6-2 or TRBV6-3 and TRBJ2-7; TRBD2 might be the D (8 bases). Germline-derived CDR1 and CDR2 are MNHEY and SVGEGT. There are 15 residues in the CDR3. The DNA of the CDR3 is TGTGTCAGCAGCCTAACAGGGGTCGCGGGAGGCGAGCAGTACTTC. It specifies CVSSLTGVAGGEQYF.

The chain is built from TRBV18 and TRBJ2-3; either TRBD1 or TRBD2 may fit D (5 bases each). This CDR3 has 16 amino acids. Germline CDR1 KGHSH, CDR2 LQKENI. The V end was cut by 5 bases, the J end by 3 bases, with 18 bases between. The CDR3 bases are TGTGCCAGCTCAGCCCAGAACCGGGACGAGACAGATACGCAGTATTTT. Translation gives CASSAQNRDETDTQYF.

CDR3 sequence reads: CSVNARTSGSLNEQYF. The DNA of the CDR3 is TGCAGTGTTAACGCCCGGACTAGCGGGAGTCTTAATGAGCAGTACTTC. The gene calls are TRBV20-1 and TRBJ2-1; 13 nucleotides agree with TRBD2. The J call may be faulty, since TRBJ2-7 better matches the DNA end. The CDR3 extends over 16 amino acids. Germline-derived CDR1 and CDR2 are DFQATT and SNEGSKA (reference sequence).

This clonotype has a single count. This chain uses TRBV5-1 with TRBJ2-1; the D gene is possibly TRBD1 (6 bases). V was trimmed by 4 bases and J by 6 bases, leaving 14 bases between them. This CDR3 has 14 residues. In germline, CDR1 is SGHRS, CDR2 YFSETQ. The CDR3 sequence: CASSQGSFVNEQFF. In DNA, the CDR3 is TGCGCCAGCAGCCAGGGGAGTTTTGTCAATGAGCAGTTCTTC.

The chain links TRBV9 to TRBJ1-1; the D is unclear. The V end lost 0 bases, the J end lost 0 bases, and 15 bases lay between the germline ends. CDR1 is SGDLS and CDR2 is YYNGEE in the germline V gene. This CDR3 region has 17 residues. CDR3 nucleotide sequence: TGTGCCAGCAGCGTAGAGGGCCGGAACTACATGAACACTGAAGCTTTCTTT. The encoded protein is CASSVEGRNYMNTEAFF.

This clonotype has at least ten counts. The rearrangement links TRBV12-3 or TRBV12-4 to TRBJ2-5; D not resolved. The CDR3 has 15 amino acids. Trimming left V 5 bases short and J 0 bases short, with 13 bases between. The CDR3 coding sequence is TGTGCCAGCAGTCCACCCGTTTGGGACCAAGAGACCCAGTACTTC. This translates into CASSPPVWDQETQYF.

The rearrangement uses TRBV6-2 or TRBV6-3 and TRBJ2-5; D unresolved. The tail of the sequence fits TRBJ2-7 better, so the J call may be wrong. The CDR3 is made up of 15 amino acids. The germline V gene encodes CDR1 MNHEY and CDR2 SVGEGT. Here the CDR3 reads CASKVLPELPYEQYF. CDR3 nucleotide sequence: TGTGCCAGCAAAGTGCTGCCGGAACTCCCCTACGAGCAGTACTTC.

This chain connects TRBV28 to TRBJ2-5, with 13 bases matching TRBD2. Germline CDR1 MDHEN, CDR2 SYDVKM. This CDR3 contains 17 residues. Trimming at V came to 3 bases and at J to 4 bases, leaving 8 bases not matched to a gene. The DNA of the CDR3 is TGTGCCAGCAGTTTCGTCGTTGGACTAGCGGGAGCAGAGACCCAGTACTTC. Its translation is CASSFVVGLAGAETQYF. Supplemented by reference TRBV28 and TRBJ2-5, the full variable domain reads DVKVTQSSRYLVKRTGEKVFLECVQDMDHENMFWYRQDPGLGLRLIYFSYDVKMKEKGDIPEGYSVSREKKERFSLILESASTNQTSMYLCASSFVVGLAGAETQYFGPGTRLLVL.

This clonotype was counted only a few times. The chain joins TRBV12-3 or TRBV12-4 to TRBJ1-6; TRBD1 matches 7 bases. With V trimmed by 4 bases and J by 7 bases, 10 bases remained unmatched. This CDR3 has 16 amino acids. The DNA for the CDR3 is TGTGCCAGCAGTTCCCGCTCGACAGGGAACAATTCACCCCTCCACTTT. This codes for CASSSRSTGNNSPLHF.

V and J are TRBV27 and TRBJ1-5; D unresolved. Trimming pared 7 bases from V and 0 bases from J, leaving 7 bases between. The CDR3 is made up of 13 amino acids. The germline V gene encodes CDR1 MNHEY and CDR2 SMNVEV (reference sequence). In nucleotides, the CDR3 is TGTGCCAGCAAAGAAAATAGCAATCAGCCCCAGCATTTT. Translated, it gives CASKENSNQPQHF.

Turning to this clonotype: This may come from a read error, since a much larger clone is one base off. This chain joins TRBV10-3 and TRBJ1-1; D ambiguous. V was trimmed by 2 bases and J by 1 base, leaving 8 bases between them. CDR3 length: 14 residues. Germline CDR1 ENHRY, CDR2 SYGVKD. In DNA form, the CDR3 reads TGTGCCATCAGTGAGGCACTCACGAACACTGAAGCTTTCTTT. Its translation is CAISEALTNTEAFF.

This chain uses TRBV20-1 with TRBJ1-6; possible D gene TRBD1, 5 bases. This CDR3 has 11 residues. The V and J ends lost 5 bases and 14 bases respectively, with 13 bases between them. The germline CDR1 and CDR2 sequences are DFQATT and SNEGSKA (reference sequence). The CDR3 protein is CSAWDGITLHF. The CDR3 coding sequence is TGCAGTGCTTGGGACGGGATAACCCTCCACTTT.

This clonotype has only a few counts. The chain uses TRBV11-2 and TRBJ2-1, with TRBD2 matching 7 bases. CDR1 is SGHAT and CDR2 is FQNNGV in the germline V gene. The CDR3 has 15 residues. V dropped 2 bases and J dropped 8; count of bases not matched to a gene: 9. This CDR3 is CASSLFRGSGDEQFF. DNA for the CDR3: TGTGCCAGCAGCTTATTCCGCGGGAGTGGCGATGAGCAGTTCTTC.

V and J are TRBV21-1 and TRBJ2-5. The J call may be wrong; the DNA end is better matched by TRBJ2-7. TRBV21-1 is recorded as a pseudogene. The CDR3 sequence is 15 residues long. DNA of the CDR3: TGTGCCAGCAGCAAAGCGGGAGTTGTCGTGTGCGAGCAGTACTTC. It translates to CASSKAGVVVCEQYF.

This clonotype came up a few times. J is TRBJ2-5 and V is TRBV12-3 or TRBV12-4, with TRBD1 matching 11 bases. The CDR3 contains 13 residues. V lost 5 bases and J lost 13; bases outside the gene matches: 9. In DNA, the CDR3 is TGTGCCAGCAGTCGGACAGGGGGCGCGGAAACGTACTTC. Its protein product is CASSRTGGAETYF.

There are a few counts of this clonotype. A much larger clone lies one base from this, so it may be a read error. The chain carries TRBV29-1 and TRBJ2-5; 10 bases are shared with TRBD1. This CDR3 has 13 residues. Germline lookup yields CDR1 SQVTM and CDR2 ANQGSEA. V shed 4 bases and J 11 bases; nucleotides not matched to a gene: 10. The chain's CDR3 is CSVVTGGGGGQYF. CDR3 bases: TGCAGCGTTGTGACAGGGGGCGGAGGCGGGCAGTACTTC.

This chain connects TRBV3-1 to TRBJ2-2, with D possibly TRBD2 on 5 matching bases. This CDR3 contains 14 residues. Deletions cut 1 base from V and 4 bases from J, with 7 bases between. Germline V gene sequence: CDR1 LGHDT, CDR2 YNNKEL (reference sequence). CDR3 region: CASSQASGTGELFF. DNA for the CDR3: TGTGCCAGCAGCCAAGCGAGCGGCACCGGGGAGCTGTTTTTT.

The sample holds a few counts of this clonotype. The genes are TRBV20-1 and TRBJ2-3, with TRBD2 matching over 10 bases. Germline assignment: CDR1 DFQATT and CDR2 SNEGSKA (reference sequence). V was clipped by 3 bases and J by 0 bases; unmatched bases: 12. The CDR3 is 18 amino acids. The DNA for the CDR3 is TGCAGTGCTAGTGGGGGGACAGGACTAGCGGTTAGCACAGATACGCAGTATTTT. Its protein is CSASGGTGLAVSTDTQYF.

In this sample, this clonotype turned up a few times. V usage is TRBV29-1 and J usage is TRBJ2-7; D remains unclear. Trimming took 2 bases from V and 2 from J, leaving 10 bases between them. Per germline, CDR1 SQVTM and CDR2 ANQGSEA. The CDR3 totals 13 residues. CDR3 sequence reads: CSVESAETYEQYF. CDR3 in DNA: TGCAGCGTTGAATCGGCTGAAACCTACGAGCAGTACTTC.

The chain links TRBV27 to TRBJ1-6, with D perhaps matching TRBD1 (6 bases). This CDR3 spans 17 amino acids. In germline, CDR1 is MNHEY, CDR2 SMNVEV (reference sequence). V was pared by 1 base and J by 6 bases, with 16 bases between. CDR3 DNA sequence: TGTGCCAGCAGTTTATGGCGGGGGCATGAATTTAATTCACCCCTCCACTTT. It translates to CASSLWRGHEFNSPLHF.

This clonotype was seen only a few times. The rearrangement links TRBV7-3 to TRBJ2-3, with D tentatively TRBD1 (6 bases). V lost 5 bases and J 2 bases, leaving 14 bases between the germline ends. The CDR3 contains 15 residues. Germline CDR1 reads SGHTA; CDR2 reads FQGTGA. DNA for the CDR3: TGTGCCAGCAGCCATCAGGGGCCGCCCACAGATACGCAGTATTTT. Its translation: CASSHQGPPTDTQYF.